The rows below give T cell receptor beta chains drawn from one sample of a study of post-analysis software for immune sequencing data. TCRdb independently ran MiXCR on the PCR reads; one entry per CDR3 protein. The sample records about 770,000 distinct CDR3 sequences, under 60% being singletons. Material for sequencing was blood. Receptors were obtained from a girl aged 5-17 years with multiple sclerosis. Each CDR3 is given with its conserved first and last residue. The D gene is left open where the match is weak. Expanded clones get a size class; other rows say once, few or many, or leave the size out.

d_gene: NA; j_gene: TRBJ1-1; abundance: NA; v_gene: TRBV2; CDR3nt: TGTGCCAGCAGTGATGCTGGGGTGGGTATAACTGAAGCTTTCTTT; CDR3aa: CASSDAGVGITEAFF
d_gene: NA; j_gene: TRBJ1-1; abundance: few; v_gene: TRBV6-1; CDR3nt: TGTGCCAGCAGTGTCAGGGTTCATGGAAGGAACACTGAAGCTTTCTTT; CDR3aa: CASSVRVHGRNTEAFF
d_gene: TRBD2; j_gene: TRBJ2-7; abundance: NA; v_gene: TRBV12-3/TRBV12-4; CDR3nt: TGTGCCAGCCGGACTAGCGGCATAAAGCAGTACTTC; CDR3aa: CASRTSGIKQYF
d_gene: TRBD2; j_gene: TRBJ2-1; abundance: NA; v_gene: TRBV20-1; CDR3nt: TGCAGTGCTGGATTAACTAGCGCTTCCTACAATGAGCAGTTCTTC; CDR3aa: CSAGLTSASYNEQFF
d_gene: NA; j_gene: TRBJ1-1; abundance: NA; v_gene: TRBV6-6; CDR3nt: TGTGCCAGCAGTTACTTCCGGGACACCATGAGGAACACTGAAGCTTTCTTT; CDR3aa: CASSYFRDTMRNTEAFF
d_gene: TRBD2; j_gene: TRBJ2-1; abundance: few; v_gene: TRBV7-9; CDR3nt: TGTGCCAGCAGCCTGGGACTAGCGGGAAGGAATGAGCAGTTCTTC; CDR3aa: CASSLGLAGRNEQFF
d_gene: NA; j_gene: TRBJ2-1; abundance: few; v_gene: TRBV20-1; CDR3nt: TGCAGTGCCTCGACCGCCAACTCCTACAATGAGCAGTTCTTC; CDR3aa: CSASTANSYNEQFF
d_gene: NA; j_gene: TRBJ1-2; abundance: NA; v_gene: TRBV3-1; CDR3nt: TGTGCCAGCAGTTACTCTATAAGTACAGGGAACTATGGCTACACCTTC; CDR3aa: CASSYSISTGNYGYTF
d_gene: NA; j_gene: TRBJ2-1; abundance: once; v_gene: TRBV9; CDR3nt: TGTGCCAGCAGCGTAGAGGGTAGGGCCTACAATGAGCAGTTCTTC; CDR3aa: CASSVEGRAYNEQFF
d_gene: TRBD2; j_gene: TRBJ2-3; abundance: NA; v_gene: TRBV7-6; CDR3nt: TGTGCCAGCACCCTTGGGGCTAGCGGGCTCACAGATACGCAGTATTTT; CDR3aa: CASTLGASGLTDTQYF
d_gene: NA; j_gene: TRBJ1-2; abundance: NA; v_gene: TRBV4-3; CDR3nt: TGCGCCAGCAGTCCTCGGGGACTAGCTAACTATGGCTACACCTTC; CDR3aa: CASSPRGLANYGYTF
d_gene: TRBD2; j_gene: TRBJ2-1; abundance: NA; v_gene: TRBV28; CDR3nt: TGTGCCAGCAGTTTCCCCACTAGCGGGAGTGAGTATGAGCAGTTCTTC; CDR3aa: CASSFPTSGSEYEQFF
d_gene: NA; j_gene: TRBJ2-1; abundance: NA; v_gene: TRBV7-6; CDR3nt: TGTGCCAGCAGCTCCACCAATGAGCAGTTCTTC; CDR3aa: CASSSTNEQFF
d_gene: NA; j_gene: TRBJ2-7; abundance: few; v_gene: TRBV4-2; CDR3nt: TGTGCCAGCAGCCAAGAGGAAGAAGCGGAGGGGGCCTACGAGCAGTACTTC; CDR3aa: CASSQEEEAEGAYEQYF
d_gene: NA; j_gene: TRBJ1-1; abundance: NA; v_gene: TRBV20-1; CDR3nt: TGCAGTGCTAGGGGGGGGGTTGAAGCTTTCTTT; CDR3aa: CSARGGVEAFF
d_gene: NA; j_gene: TRBJ1-2; abundance: NA; v_gene: TRBV29-1; CDR3nt: TGCAGCGTTGAAAGGGGGAGCGGCTATGGCTACACCTTC; CDR3aa: CSVERGSGYGYTF
d_gene: NA; j_gene: TRBJ1-2; abundance: few; v_gene: TRBV7-4; CDR3nt: TGTGCCAGCAGCTTAGACAGGAGAGGGGCTAACTATGGCTACACCTTC; CDR3aa: CASSLDRRGANYGYTF
d_gene: NA; j_gene: TRBJ2-7; abundance: NA; v_gene: TRBV12-3/TRBV12-4; CDR3nt: TGTGCCAGCAGCATGGGGGGGACAAGCAACCACGAGCAGTACTTC; CDR3aa: CASSMGGTSNHEQYF
d_gene: NA; j_gene: TRBJ2-7; abundance: once; v_gene: TRBV20-1; CDR3nt: TGCAGTGCCAAGACTAGAATCTACGAGCAGTACTTC; CDR3aa: CSAKTRIYEQYF
d_gene: NA; j_gene: TRBJ2-5; abundance: NA; v_gene: TRBV9; CDR3nt: TGTGCCAGCAGCGAGGACCTGGGCGTCCAGACCCAGTACTTC; CDR3aa: CASSEDLGVQTQYF
d_gene: TRBD2; j_gene: TRBJ2-1; abundance: few; v_gene: TRBV12-3/TRBV12-4; CDR3nt: TGTGCCAGCAGTTTAGGGACTAGCGGTCATGAGCAGTTCTTC; CDR3aa: CASSLGTSGHEQFF
d_gene: NA; j_gene: TRBJ2-1; abundance: few; v_gene: TRBV5-1; CDR3nt: TGTGCTAGCAGCTTAGCGACAGGCAATGAGCAGTTCTTC; CDR3aa: CASSLATGNEQFF
d_gene: NA; j_gene: TRBJ2-7; abundance: NA; v_gene: TRBV20-1; CDR3nt: TGCAGTGCTAGAGCCCCTGGGGGGTATGGGGACGAGCAGTACTTC; CDR3aa: CSARAPGGYGDEQYF
d_gene: NA; j_gene: TRBJ2-7; abundance: NA; v_gene: TRBV9; CDR3nt: TGTGCCAGCAGCGTTAAGGATGGATCCTACGAGCAGTACTTC; CDR3aa: CASSVKDGSYEQYF